This T cell receptor beta chain was sequenced during a study of T cell clonotyping in hematopoietic cell transplantation. Study-wide results and caveats: Graft donor and pretransplant recipient Inverse Simpson Index values predicted broader posttransplant TCR diversity.

TCRdb's table, derived via immunoSEQ multiplex PCR, lists solely in-frame clones and lacks some. The profile shows more than 55,000 clones, around 94% of them singletons. Per the germline V gene, CDR1 is SGHRS and CDR2 is YFSETQ. CDR3 length: 15 amino acids. The germline V and J ends were trimmed by 2 bases and 1 base, with 13 bases remaining between them. To note about this clone: Its target is not known.

Sequenced: peripheral blood mononuclear cells. This TCR derives from a man aged 50-60 years in good health. Some clones in this sample may be carry-over from other donors' samples. The gene calls are TRBV5-1 and TRBJ2-7; perhaps TRBD1 as D (6 bases). For the CDR3, the DNA is TGCGCCAGCAGCTTCCGCCAGGGGTTTTCCTACGAGCAGTACTTC. It translates to CASSFRQGFSYEQYF. The whole variable domain, remainder taken from reference TRBV5-1 and TRBJ2-7, is KAGVTQTPRYLIKTRGQQVTLSCSPISGHRSVSWYQQTPGQGLQFLFEYFSETQRNKGNFPGRFSGRQFSNSRSEMNVSTLELGDSALYLCASSFRQGFSYEQYFGPGTRLTVT.